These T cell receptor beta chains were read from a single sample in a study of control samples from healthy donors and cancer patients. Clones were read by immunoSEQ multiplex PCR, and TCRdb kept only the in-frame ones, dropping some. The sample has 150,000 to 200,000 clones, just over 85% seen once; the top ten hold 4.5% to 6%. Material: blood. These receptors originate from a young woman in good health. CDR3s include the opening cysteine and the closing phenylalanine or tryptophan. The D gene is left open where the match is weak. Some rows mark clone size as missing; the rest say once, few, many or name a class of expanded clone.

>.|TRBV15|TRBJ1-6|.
CATSGQENSPLHF
TGTGCCACCAGCGGCCAAGAAAATTCACCCCTCCACTTT
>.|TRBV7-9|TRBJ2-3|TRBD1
CASSPGQGSTDTQYF
TGTGCCAGCAGCCCGGGACAGGGGAGCACAGATACGCAGTATTTT
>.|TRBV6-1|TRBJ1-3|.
CASSEVRSGNTIYF
TGTGCCAGCAGTGAAGTCAGGTCAGGAAACACCATATATTTT
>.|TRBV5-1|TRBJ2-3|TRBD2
CASRTGGRTDTQYF
TGCGCCAGCAGGACGGGGGGGCGCACAGATACGCAGTATTTT
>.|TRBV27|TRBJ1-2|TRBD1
CASSTGTGAERAYGYTF
TGTGCCAGCAGTACCGGGACAGGGGCTGAGCGAGCCTATGGCTACACCTTC
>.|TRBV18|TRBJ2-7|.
CASSPPRSRTYEQYF
TGTGCCAGCTCACCACCTCGAAGTAGAACCTACGAGCAGTACTTC
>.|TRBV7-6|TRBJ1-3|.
CASSLSPTGSGNTIYF
TGTGCCAGCAGCCTCTCACCCACAGGGTCTGGAAACACCATATATTTT
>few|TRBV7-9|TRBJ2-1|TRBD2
CASSLVSGSRDEQFF
TGTGCCAGCAGCTTGGTAAGCGGGAGTCGGGATGAGCAGTTCTTC
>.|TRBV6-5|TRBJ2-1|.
CASSRAGSYNEQFF
TGTGCCAGCTCCAGGGCGGGCTCCTACAATGAGCAGTTCTTC
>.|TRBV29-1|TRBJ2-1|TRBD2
CSVGLAETSRYNEQFF
TGCAGCGTGGGACTAGCTGAAACCTCACGTTACAATGAGCAGTTCTTC
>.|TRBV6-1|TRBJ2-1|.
CASSGPLLGRSYNEQFF
TGTGCCAGCAGTGGACCTCTTTTAGGGCGCTCCTACAATGAGCAGTTCTTC
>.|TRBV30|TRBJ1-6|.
CAWSPGPYNSPLHF
TGTGCCTGGAGTCCTGGTCCTTATAATTCACCCCTCCACTTT
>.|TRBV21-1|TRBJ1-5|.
CASSKRETSNQPQHF
TGTGCCAGCAGCAAACGAGAGACCAGCAATCAGCCCCAGCATTTT
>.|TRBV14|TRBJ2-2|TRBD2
CASSSGGTPGELFF
TGTGCCAGCAGCTCGGGGGGGACCCCCGGGGAGCTGTTTTTT